These T cell receptor beta chains were read from a single sample in a study of T cells in Graves' hyperthyroidism and ophthalmopathy. MiXCR, run by TCRdb on the multiplex PCR reads, gives a single entry per CDR3 protein. The table records about 260,000 distinct CDR3 sequences, about a sixth of them present only once. The specimen was blood. All receptors come from a woman under 30 with Graves' ophthalmopathy. The CDR3 runs from the conserved cysteine through the conserved F or W. D genes are given only for firm matches. Clone sizes are given selectively: once, few, many, or a class where the clone is expanded.

cdr3_length clone_size d_call j_call v_call cdr3_aa cdr3_nt
11 many - TRBJ1-2 TRBV20-1 CSADGFYGYTF TGCAGTGCAGACGGTTTCTATGGCTACACCTTC
13 - - TRBJ1-1 TRBV6-1 CASRNNENTEAFF TGTGCCAGCAGGAATAACGAGAACACTGAAGCTTTCTTT
16 many TRBD2 TRBJ2-2 TRBV2 CASSQGLAGLAGELFF TGTGCCAGCAGTCAAGGACTAGCGGGGTTGGCCGGGGAGCTGTTTTTT
15 - - TRBJ1-5 TRBV19 CASRGTIEGNQPQHF TGTGCCAGTAGGGGGACAATCGAAGGCAATCAGCCCCAGCATTTT
13 many - TRBJ2-1 TRBV9 CASSAQVSNEQFF TGTGCCAGCAGCGCCCAGGTTAGCAATGAGCAGTTCTTC
16 many TRBD2 TRBJ2-1 TRBV19 CAGAVSGSLNNNEQFF TGTGCCGGCGCGGTTAGCGGGAGTCTGAACAACAATGAGCAGTTCTTC
15 many - TRBJ1-1 TRBV7-2 CASSPRGGRYTEAFF TGTGCCAGCAGCCCTAGGGGGGGACGGTACACTGAAGCTTTCTTT
14 many - TRBJ2-7 TRBV11-3 CASSLVADSYEQYF TGTGCCAGCAGCTTAGTGGCAGATTCCTACGAGCAGTACTTC
16 many TRBD2 TRBJ2-1 TRBV3-1 CASSPGLAGGYNEQFF TGTGCCAGCAGCCCAGGACTAGCGGGAGGATACAATGAGCAGTTCTTC
14 few - TRBJ1-1 TRBV27 CASSSDSANTEAFF TGTGCCAGCAGTTCGGACTCTGCGAACACTGAAGCTTTCTTT
18 many - TRBJ2-1 TRBV19 CASSLSQTIRSSYNEQFF TGTGCCAGTAGCCTTTCCCAGACCATACGGAGCTCCTACAATGAGCAGTTCTTC
13 many - TRBJ2-2 TRBV12-3/TRBV12-4 CASSLATSGELFF TGTGCCAGCAGTTTAGCGACTAGCGGGGAGCTGTTTTTT
12 few - TRBJ2-2 TRBV15 CATGAPTGELFF TGTGCCACCGGGGCGCCCACCGGGGAGCTGTTTTTT
14 many - TRBJ2-7 TRBV27 CASSFRGRQGEQYF TGTGCCAGCAGTTTCAGGGGCCGCCAGGGCGAGCAGTACTTC
14 - - TRBJ2-3 TRBV6-4 CASSERGSTDTQYF TGTGCCAGCAGTGAGCGGGGTAGCACAGATACGCAGTATTTT
15 many - TRBJ1-6 TRBV28 CASSSGQPYNSPLHF TGTGCCAGCAGTTCCGGACAGCCGTATAATTCACCCCTCCACTTT
15 many - TRBJ2-1 TRBV20-1 CSARPEGLSYNEQFF TGCAGTGCCAGACCCGAGGGGCTCTCCTACAATGAGCAGTTCTTC
13 many - TRBJ1-2 TRBV28 CASSLRVNYGYTF TGTGCCAGCAGTTTAAGGGTCAACTATGGCTACACCTTC
15 few TRBD2 TRBJ2-7 TRBV5-4 CASSLATSGSAEQYF TGTGCCAGCAGCTTGGCTACTAGCGGGAGTGCCGAGCAGTACTTC
14 many - TRBJ2-5 TRBV10-3 CAISGGGNLETQYF TGTGCCATCAGTGGTGGAGGGAATTTGGAGACCCAGTACTTC
16 many TRBD1 TRBJ1-5 TRBV28 CASSSLGTGGGQPQHF TGTGCCAGCAGTTCTCTCGGGACAGGGGGCGGTCAGCCCCAGCATTTT
12 many - TRBJ2-7 TRBV20-1 CSAFDSTYEQYF TGCAGTGCTTTCGACAGCACCTACGAGCAGTACTTC
11 many - TRBJ2-3 TRBV20-1 CSATGTDTQYF TGCAGTGCTACAGGCACAGATACGCAGTATTTT
13 many - TRBJ2-7 TRBV24-1 CATSDRSSGEQYF TGTGCCACCAGTGATCGCAGTTCGGGCGAGCAGTACTTC
15 many - TRBJ2-7 TRBV19 CASSVGAGTTNEQYF TGTGCCAGTAGTGTAGGGGCAGGGACCACCAACGAGCAGTACTTC
12 many - TRBJ2-5 TRBV18 CASSPAGETQYF TGTGCCAGCTCACCGGCAGGGGAGACCCAGTACTTC
13 - - TRBJ2-5 TRBV29-1 CSVEVLGPETQYF TGCAGCGTTGAAGTTCTAGGGCCAGAGACCCAGTACTTC
12 many TRBD2 TRBJ2-5 TRBV2 CASRAGAETQYF TGTGCCAGCAGAGCGGGGGCGGAGACCCAGTACTTC
13 many - TRBJ2-5 TRBV20-1 CSHRGAGPETQYF TGCAGTCACCGGGGGGCCGGTCCAGAGACCCAGTACTTC
12 many - TRBJ2-2 TRBV30 CAWSRTSGELFF TGTGCCTGGAGTCGGACGTCCGGGGAGCTGTTTTTT
15 - - TRBJ1-1 TRBV18 CASSPGGGRYTEAFF TGTGCCAGCTCACCGGGGGGGGGCCGGTATACTGAAGCTTTCTTT
15 many - TRBJ2-7 TRBV5-8 CASRRTSRGLYEQYF TGTGCCAGCAGGCGGACAAGCCGAGGACTATACGAGCAGTACTTC
13 many - TRBJ2-3 TRBV29-1 CSGLLGPDDTQYF TGCAGCGGCCTGCTCGGGCCCGACGATACGCAGTATTTT
17 few TRBD1 TRBJ2-5 TRBV4-2 CASSQDFRTGYQETQYF TGTGCCAGCAGCCAAGATTTTAGGACAGGGTACCAAGAGACCCAGTACTTC
17 many - TRBJ2-5 TRBV4-3 CASSPQGGEGVQETQYF TGCGCCAGCAGCCCTCAAGGAGGGGAAGGGGTACAAGAGACCCAGTACTTC
15 - TRBD1 TRBJ1-1 TRBV7-2 CASSREGTVGTEAFF TGTGCCAGCAGCCGAGAGGGGACAGTGGGAACTGAAGCTTTCTTT
15 many TRBD1 TRBJ2-4 TRBV29-1 CSRKRRGQGRNIQYF TGCAGCCGGAAAAGAAGGGGACAGGGGAGGAACATTCAGTACTTC
13 - - TRBJ2-1 TRBV11-1 CASRPRSGPEQFF TGTGCCAGCAGGCCCCGTTCCGGACCCGAGCAGTTCTTC
17 many TRBD2 TRBJ2-1 TRBV6-1 CASSSRRSSGAYNEQFF TGTGCCAGCAGCTCAAGACGGTCTAGCGGTGCCTACAATGAGCAGTTCTTC
15 - TRBD2 TRBJ2-7 TRBV5-1 CASSSGTSGMYEQYF TGCGCCAGCAGCTCCGGGACTAGCGGGATGTACGAGCAGTACTTC
13 - - TRBJ1-4 TRBV6-1 CASSEVGAGGLFF TGTGCCAGCAGTGAAGTGGGGGCGGGTGGACTGTTTTTT
14 many - TRBJ2-7 TRBV20-1 CSAREHLGVYEQYF TGCAGTGCTAGAGAACACCTTGGAGTCTACGAGCAGTACTTC
12 many - TRBJ1-1 TRBV5-1 CASSLDFTEAFF TGCGCCAGCAGCTTGGATTTCACTGAAGCTTTCTTT